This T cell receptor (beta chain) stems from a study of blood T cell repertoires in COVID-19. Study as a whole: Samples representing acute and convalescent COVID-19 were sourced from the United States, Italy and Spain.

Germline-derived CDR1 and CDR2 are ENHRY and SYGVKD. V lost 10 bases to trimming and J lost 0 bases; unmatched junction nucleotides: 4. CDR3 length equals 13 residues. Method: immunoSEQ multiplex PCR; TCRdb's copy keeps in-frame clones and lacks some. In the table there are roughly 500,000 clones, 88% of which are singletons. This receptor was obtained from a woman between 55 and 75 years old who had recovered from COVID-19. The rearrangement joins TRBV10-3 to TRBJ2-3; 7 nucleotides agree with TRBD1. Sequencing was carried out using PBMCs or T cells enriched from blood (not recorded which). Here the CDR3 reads CATRDRSTDTQYF. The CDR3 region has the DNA TGTGCCACCCGGGACAGAAGCACAGATACGCAGTATTTT.